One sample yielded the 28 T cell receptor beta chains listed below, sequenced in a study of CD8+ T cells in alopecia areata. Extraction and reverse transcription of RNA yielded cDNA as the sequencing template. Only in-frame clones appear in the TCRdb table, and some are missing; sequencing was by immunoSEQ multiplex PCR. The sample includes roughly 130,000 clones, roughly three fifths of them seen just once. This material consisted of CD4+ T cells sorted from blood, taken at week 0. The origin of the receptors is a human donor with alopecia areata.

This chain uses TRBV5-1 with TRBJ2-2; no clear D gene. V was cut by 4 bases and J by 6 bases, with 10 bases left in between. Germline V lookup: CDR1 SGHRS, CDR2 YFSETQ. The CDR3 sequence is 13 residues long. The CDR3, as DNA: TGCGCCAGCAGCGCGGACGTTTCCGGGGAGCTGTTTTTT. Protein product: CASSADVSGELFF.

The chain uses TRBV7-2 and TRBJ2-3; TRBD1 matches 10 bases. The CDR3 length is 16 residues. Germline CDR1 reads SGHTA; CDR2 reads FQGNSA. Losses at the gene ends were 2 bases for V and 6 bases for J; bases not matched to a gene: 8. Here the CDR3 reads CASSLSPGQGVDTQYF. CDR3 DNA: TGTGCCAGCAGCTTAAGTCCCGGACAGGGGGTGGATACGCAGTATTTT.

The CDR3 DNA reads as TGTGCCAGCAGCTTGGCGGGACAGGGGGTAAACGAGCAGTACTTC. Translating gives CASSLAGQGVNEQYF. The chain is built from TRBV5-4 and TRBJ2-7; 11 bases align to TRBD1. With V trimmed by 0 bases and J by 5 bases, 4 bases remained unmatched. This CDR3 spans 15 amino acids. The germline V gene encodes CDR1 SGHNT and CDR2 YYREEE (reference sequence).

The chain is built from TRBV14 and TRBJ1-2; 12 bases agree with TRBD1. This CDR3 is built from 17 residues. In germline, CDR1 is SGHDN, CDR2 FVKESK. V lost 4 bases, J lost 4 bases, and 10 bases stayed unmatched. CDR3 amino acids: CASSPGQGASATYGYTF. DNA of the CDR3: TGTGCCAGCAGCCCGGGACAGGGGGCGTCCGCCACCTATGGCTACACCTTC.

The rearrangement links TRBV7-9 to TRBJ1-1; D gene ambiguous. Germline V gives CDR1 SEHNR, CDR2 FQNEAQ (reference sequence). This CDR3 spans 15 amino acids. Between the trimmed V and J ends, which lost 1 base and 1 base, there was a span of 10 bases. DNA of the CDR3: TGTGCCAGCAGCTTAGGCTGGGATAGGAACACTGAAGCTTTCTTT. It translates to CASSLGWDRNTEAFF.

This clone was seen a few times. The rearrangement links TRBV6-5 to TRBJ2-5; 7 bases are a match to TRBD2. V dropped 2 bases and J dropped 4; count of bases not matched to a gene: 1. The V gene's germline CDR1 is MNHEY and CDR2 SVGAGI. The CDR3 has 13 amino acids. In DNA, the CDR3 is TGTGCCAGCAGTTACGGCGGGGGAGAGACCCAGTACTTC. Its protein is CASSYGGGETQYF.

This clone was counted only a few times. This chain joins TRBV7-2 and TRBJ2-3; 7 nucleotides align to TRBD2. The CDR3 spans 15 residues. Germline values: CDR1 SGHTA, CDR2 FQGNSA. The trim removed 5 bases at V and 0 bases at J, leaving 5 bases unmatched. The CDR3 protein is CASSPSGLSTDTQYF. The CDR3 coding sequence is TGTGCCAGCAGCCCATCGGGACTAAGCACAGATACGCAGTATTTT.

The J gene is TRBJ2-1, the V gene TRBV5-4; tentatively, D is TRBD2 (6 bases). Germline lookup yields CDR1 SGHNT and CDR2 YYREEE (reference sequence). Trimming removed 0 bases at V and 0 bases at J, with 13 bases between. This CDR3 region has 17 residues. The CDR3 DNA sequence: TGTGCCAGCAGCTTGGAAGGGGCGGGAAGCTCCTACAATGAGCAGTTCTTC. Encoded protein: CASSLEGAGSSYNEQFF.

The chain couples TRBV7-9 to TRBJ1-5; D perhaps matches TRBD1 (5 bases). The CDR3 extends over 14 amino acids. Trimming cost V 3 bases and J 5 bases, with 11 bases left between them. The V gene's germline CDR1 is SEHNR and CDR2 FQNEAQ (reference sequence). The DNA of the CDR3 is TGTGCCAGCAGCTTTCCAGGGAGGGATCAGCCCCAGCATTTT. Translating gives CASSFPGRDQPQHF.

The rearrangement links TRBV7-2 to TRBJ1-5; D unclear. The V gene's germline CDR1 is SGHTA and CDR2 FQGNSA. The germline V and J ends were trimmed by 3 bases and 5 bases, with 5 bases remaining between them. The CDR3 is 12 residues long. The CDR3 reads CASSFWDQPQHF. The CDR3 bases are TGTGCCAGCAGCTTTTGGGATCAGCCCCAGCATTTT.

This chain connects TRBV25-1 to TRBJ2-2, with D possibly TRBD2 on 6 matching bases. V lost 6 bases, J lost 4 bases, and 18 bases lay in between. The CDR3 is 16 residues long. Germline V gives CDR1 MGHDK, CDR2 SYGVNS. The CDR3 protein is CASRAWGAEGTGELFF. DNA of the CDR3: TGTGCCAGCAGAGCCTGGGGAGCGGAGGGCACCGGGGAGCTGTTTTTT. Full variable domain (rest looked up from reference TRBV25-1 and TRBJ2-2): EADIYQTPRYLVIGTGKKITLECSQTMGHDKMYWYQQDPGMELHLIHYSYGVNSTEKGDLSSESTVSRIRTEHFPLTLESARPSHTSQYLCASRAWGAEGTGELFFGEGSRLTVL.

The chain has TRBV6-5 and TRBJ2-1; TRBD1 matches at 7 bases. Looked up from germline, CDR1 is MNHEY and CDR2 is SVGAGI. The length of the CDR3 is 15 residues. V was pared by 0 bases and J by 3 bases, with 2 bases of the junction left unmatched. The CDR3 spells CASSYSGTDYNEQFF. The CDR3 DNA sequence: TGTGCCAGCAGTTACTCTGGGACAGACTACAATGAGCAGTTCTTC.

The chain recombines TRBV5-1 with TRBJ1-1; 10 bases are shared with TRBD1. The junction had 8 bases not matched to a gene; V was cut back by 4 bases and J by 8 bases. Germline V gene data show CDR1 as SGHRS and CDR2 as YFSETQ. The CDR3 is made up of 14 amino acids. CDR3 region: CASSLGTGVREAFF. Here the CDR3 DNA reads TGCGCCAGCAGCCTCGGGACAGGGGTGCGGGAAGCTTTCTTT. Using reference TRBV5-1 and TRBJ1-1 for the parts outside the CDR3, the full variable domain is KAGVTQTPRYLIKTRGQQVTLSCSPISGHRSVSWYQQTPGQGLQFLFEYFSETQRNKGNFPGRFSGRQFSNSRSEMNVSTLELGDSALYLCASSLGTGVREAFFGQGTRLTVV.

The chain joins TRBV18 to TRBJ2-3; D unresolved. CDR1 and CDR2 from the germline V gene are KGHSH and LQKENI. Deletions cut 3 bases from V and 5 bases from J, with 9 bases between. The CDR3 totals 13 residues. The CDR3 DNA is TGTGCCAGCTCACCGGGCCTAGAAGATACGCAGTATTTT. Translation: CASSPGLEDTQYF.

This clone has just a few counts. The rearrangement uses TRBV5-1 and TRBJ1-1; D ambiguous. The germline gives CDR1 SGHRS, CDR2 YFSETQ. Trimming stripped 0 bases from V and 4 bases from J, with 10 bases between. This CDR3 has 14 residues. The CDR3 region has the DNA TGCGCCAGCAGCTTGGGAGGGTCGGTCACTGAAGCTTTCTTT. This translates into CASSLGGSVTEAFF.

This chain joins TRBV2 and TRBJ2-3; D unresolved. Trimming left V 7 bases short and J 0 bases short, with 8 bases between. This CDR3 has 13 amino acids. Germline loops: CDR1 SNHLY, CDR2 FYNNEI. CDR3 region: CASTRRSTDTQYF. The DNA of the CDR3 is TGTGCCAGCACTCGGCGGAGCACAGATACGCAGTATTTT.

The CDR3 region has the DNA TGTGCCACCAGCCCTGACAGGGTTGGCTACGAGCAGTACTTC. Its protein is CATSPDRVGYEQYF. The genes are TRBV15 and TRBJ2-7, with 7 nucleotides matching TRBD1. Germline V gene data show CDR1 as LNHNV and CDR2 as YYDKDF (reference sequence). The CDR3 runs 14 residues. Germline trimming cut 5 bases from V and 3 bases from J; bases unmatched to any gene: 7.

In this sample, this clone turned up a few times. CDR3 DNA: TGTGCCACCAGCAGAGCGGTGCAGGGGGCCGACGAGCAGTACTTC. Translation gives CATSRAVQGADEQYF. V and J are TRBV15 and TRBJ2-5; 8 nucleotides line up with TRBD1. The J call could be wrong; TRBJ2-7 is a better fit for the DNA end. CDR3 length: 15 amino acids. Per the germline V gene, CDR1 is LNHNV and CDR2 is YYDKDF (reference sequence).

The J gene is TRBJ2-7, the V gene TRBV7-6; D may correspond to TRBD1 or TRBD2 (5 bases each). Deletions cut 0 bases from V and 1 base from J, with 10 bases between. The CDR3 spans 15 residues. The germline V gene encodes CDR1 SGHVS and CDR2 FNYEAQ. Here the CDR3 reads CASSLAPGGSYEQYF. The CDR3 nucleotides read TGTGCCAGCAGCTTAGCGCCTGGGGGTTCCTACGAGCAGTACTTC.

The CDR3 region has the DNA TGTGCCAGCAGCACCGTCACCCCACAGACGGGAAAACAGTACTTC. Translating it yields CASSTVTPQTGKQYF. J is TRBJ2-4 and V is TRBV6-6, with a weak D call TRBD2 (5 bases). V was clipped by 6 bases and J by 13 bases, with 25 bases between them. The germline gives CDR1 MNHNY, CDR2 SVGAGI (reference sequence). The CDR3 has 15 residues.

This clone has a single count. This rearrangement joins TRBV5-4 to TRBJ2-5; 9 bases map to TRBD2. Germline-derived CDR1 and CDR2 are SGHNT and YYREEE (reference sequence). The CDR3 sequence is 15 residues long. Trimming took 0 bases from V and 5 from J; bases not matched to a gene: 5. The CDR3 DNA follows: TGTGCCAGCAGCTTGGGTAGCGGGAGTAGTGAGACCCAGTACTTC. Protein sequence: CASSLGSGSSETQYF.

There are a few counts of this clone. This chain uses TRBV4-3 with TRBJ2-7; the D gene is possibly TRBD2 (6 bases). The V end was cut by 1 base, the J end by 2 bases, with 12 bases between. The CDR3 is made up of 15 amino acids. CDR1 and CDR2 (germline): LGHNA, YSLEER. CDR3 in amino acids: CASSQGGGSPYEQYF. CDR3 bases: TGCGCCAGCAGCCAAGGGGGAGGCAGTCCCTACGAGCAGTACTTC.

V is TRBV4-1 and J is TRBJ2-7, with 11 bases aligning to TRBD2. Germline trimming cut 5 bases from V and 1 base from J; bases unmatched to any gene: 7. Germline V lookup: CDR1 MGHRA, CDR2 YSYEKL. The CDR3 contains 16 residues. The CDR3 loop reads CASSGSGLAGSYEQYF. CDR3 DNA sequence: TGCGCCAGCAGCGGGTCAGGACTAGCGGGTTCCTACGAGCAGTACTTC.

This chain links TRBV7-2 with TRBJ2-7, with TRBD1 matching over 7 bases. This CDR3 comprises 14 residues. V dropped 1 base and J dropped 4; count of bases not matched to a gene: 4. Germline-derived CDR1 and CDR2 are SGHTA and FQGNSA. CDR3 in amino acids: CASSLVGTDYEQYF. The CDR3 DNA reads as TGTGCCAGCAGCTTAGTGGGGACAGATTACGAGCAGTACTTC.

CDR3 residues: CASSYFGNTEAFF. CDR3 nucleotides: TGTGCCAGCAGTTACTTTGGGAACACTGAAGCTTTCTTT. The chain carries TRBV2 and TRBJ1-1; no firm D call. Germline assignment: CDR1 SNHLY and CDR2 FYNNEI. The length of the CDR3 is 13 residues. V was pared by 5 bases and J by 1 base, with 8 bases between.

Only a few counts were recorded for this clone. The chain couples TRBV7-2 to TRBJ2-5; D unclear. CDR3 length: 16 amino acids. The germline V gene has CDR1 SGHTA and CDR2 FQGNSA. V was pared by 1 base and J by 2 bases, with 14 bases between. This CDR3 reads CASSLVASTTQETQYF. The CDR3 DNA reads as TGTGCCAGCAGCTTAGTGGCGTCTACAACTCAAGAGACCCAGTACTTC.

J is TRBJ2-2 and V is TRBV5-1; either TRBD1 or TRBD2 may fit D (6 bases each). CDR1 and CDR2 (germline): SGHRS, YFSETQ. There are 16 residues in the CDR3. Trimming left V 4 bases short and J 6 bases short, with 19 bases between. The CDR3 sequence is CASSKDLGGGAGELFF. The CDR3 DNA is TGCGCCAGCAGCAAGGACCTGGGGGGCGGCGCCGGGGAGCTGTTTTTT.

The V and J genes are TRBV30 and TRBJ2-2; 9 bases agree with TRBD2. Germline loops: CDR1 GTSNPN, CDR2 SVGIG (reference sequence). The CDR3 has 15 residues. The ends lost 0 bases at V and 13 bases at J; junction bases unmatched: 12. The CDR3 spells CAWSVRFSGSSSLFF. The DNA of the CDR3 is TGTGCCTGGAGTGTACGGTTTAGCGGGAGTTCTTCGCTGTTTTTT. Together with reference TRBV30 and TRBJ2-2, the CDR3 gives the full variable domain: SQTIHQWPATLVQPVGSPLSLECTVEGTSNPNLYWYRQAAGRGLQLLFYSVGIGQISSEVPQNLSASRPQDRQFILSSKKLLLSDSGFYLCAWSVRFSGSSSLFFGEGSRLTVL.